These T cell receptor beta chains were read from a single sample in a study of shared clonotypes between healthy human individuals. Sequencing used immunoSEQ multiplex PCR; TCRdb keeps in-frame clones, though not all of them. This sample has more than 2 million clones, with 85% to 95% found just once. The sequenced material came from naive CD4+ T cells sorted from blood. The receptor source for this set is a man aged 18 to 30 in good health. The CDR3 runs from the conserved cysteine through the conserved F or W.

j_call: TRBJ1-1; v_call: TRBV23-1; cdr3_aa: CASSQSATGNLAEAFF
j_call: TRBJ1-2; v_call: TRBV2; cdr3_aa: CASSPARGGVAGYTF
j_call: TRBJ2-2; v_call: TRBV10-3; cdr3_aa: CAISERTGDTGELFF
j_call: TRBJ2-5; v_call: TRBV5-1; cdr3_aa: CASSRQGDMQETQYF
j_call: TRBJ2-3; v_call: TRBV4-3; cdr3_aa: CASSQDGLAASTDTQYF
j_call: TRBJ1-1; v_call: TRBV2; cdr3_aa: CASSPRGGVNTEAFF
j_call: TRBJ2-7; v_call: TRBV7-8; cdr3_aa: CASSSGAGPYEQYF
j_call: TRBJ2-7; v_call: TRBV10-3; cdr3_aa: CAISELDEQYF
j_call: TRBJ1-6; v_call: TRBV5-8; cdr3_aa: CASSFEGGGNSPLHF
j_call: TRBJ2-1; v_call: TRBV4-2; cdr3_aa: CASGDRAPNEQFF
j_call: TRBJ1-4; v_call: TRBV15; cdr3_aa: CATSRDRVNLGEKLFF
j_call: TRBJ1-4; v_call: TRBV27; cdr3_aa: CASSNPGEKLFF
j_call: TRBJ1-1; v_call: TRBV5-5; cdr3_aa: CASREQSQTGPEAFF
j_call: TRBJ1-2; v_call: TRBV9; cdr3_aa: CASSLTDRVRGYTF
j_call: TRBJ1-2; v_call: TRBV18; cdr3_aa: CASSPREGWIYGYTF
j_call: TRBJ1-4; v_call: TRBV7-9; cdr3_aa: CASSPGDRNNEKLFF
j_call: TRBJ2-2; v_call: TRBV27; cdr3_aa: CASRHTGNTGELFF
j_call: TRBJ2-7; v_call: TRBV6-1; cdr3_aa: CASSESKQGRYEQYF
j_call: TRBJ1-5; v_call: TRBV6-1; cdr3_aa: CASSEARGGIQHF
j_call: TRBJ2-5; v_call: TRBV7-9; cdr3_aa: CASSTETQYF
j_call: TRBJ2-7; v_call: TRBV25-1; cdr3_aa: CASSGPGVQYF
j_call: TRBJ1-1; v_call: TRBV7-9; cdr3_aa: CASSPPGGGNTEAFF
j_call: TRBJ1-1; v_call: TRBV9; cdr3_aa: CASSASVHTEAFF
j_call: TRBJ2-5; v_call: TRBV28; cdr3_aa: CASSFIGVGALQETQYF
j_call: TRBJ2-1; v_call: TRBV15; cdr3_aa: CATSRIAGGSYNEQFF
j_call: TRBJ2-5; v_call: TRBV6-5; cdr3_aa: CASSGTAKGETQYF
j_call: TRBJ2-1; v_call: TRBV6-5; cdr3_aa: CASARDFSRSEQFF
j_call: TRBJ1-2; v_call: TRBV18; cdr3_aa: CASSPETGDYGYTF
j_call: TRBJ2-5; v_call: TRBV5-1; cdr3_aa: CASSSQTWTQYF